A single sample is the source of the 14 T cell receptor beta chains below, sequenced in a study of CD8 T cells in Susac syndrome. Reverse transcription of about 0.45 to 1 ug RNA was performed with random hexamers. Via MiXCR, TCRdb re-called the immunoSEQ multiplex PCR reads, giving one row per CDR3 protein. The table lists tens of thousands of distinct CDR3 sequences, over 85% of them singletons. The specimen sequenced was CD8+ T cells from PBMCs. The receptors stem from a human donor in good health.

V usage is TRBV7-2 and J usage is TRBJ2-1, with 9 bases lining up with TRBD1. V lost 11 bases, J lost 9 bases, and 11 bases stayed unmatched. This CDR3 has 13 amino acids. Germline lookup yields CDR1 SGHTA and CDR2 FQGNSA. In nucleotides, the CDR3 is TGTGCCGTGGGGACAGGGCTTTTAGGTGAGCAGTTCTTC. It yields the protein CAVGTGLLGEQFF.

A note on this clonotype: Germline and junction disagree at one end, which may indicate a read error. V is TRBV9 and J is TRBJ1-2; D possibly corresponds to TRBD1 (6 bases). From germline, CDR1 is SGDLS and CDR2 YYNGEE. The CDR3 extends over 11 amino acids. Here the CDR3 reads CASSPGGIRGF. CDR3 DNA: TGTGCCAGCAGCCCCGGGGGGATCAGGGGCTTC.

CDR3 in amino acids: CSARDRGSGTDTQYF. The CDR3 nucleotides are TGCAGTGCTAGAGATCGAGGGAGCGGCACAGATACGCAGTATTTT. This chain connects TRBV20-1 to TRBJ2-3, with D perhaps matching TRBD2 (5 bases). V lost 0 bases to trimming and J lost 1 base, with 11 bases between them. Germline CDR1 is DFQATT and CDR2 is SNEGSKA (reference sequence). The CDR3 runs to 15 residues.

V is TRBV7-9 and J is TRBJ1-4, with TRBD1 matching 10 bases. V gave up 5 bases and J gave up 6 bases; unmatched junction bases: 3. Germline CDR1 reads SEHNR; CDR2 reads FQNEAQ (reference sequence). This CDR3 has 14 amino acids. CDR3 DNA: TGTGCCAGCAGCGACAGGGGGCCGGATGAAAAACTGTTTTTT. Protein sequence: CASSDRGPDEKLFF.

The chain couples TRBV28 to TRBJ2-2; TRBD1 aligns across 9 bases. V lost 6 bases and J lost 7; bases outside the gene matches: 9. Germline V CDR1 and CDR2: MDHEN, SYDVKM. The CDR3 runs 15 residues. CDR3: CASRPTQGADGELFF. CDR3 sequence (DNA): TGTGCCAGCAGGCCCACACAGGGGGCGGACGGGGAGCTGTTTTTT.

The CDR3 loop is CATSDFGRAAIPGELFF. In DNA form, the CDR3 reads TGTGCCACCAGTGATTTTGGAAGGGCAGCTATTCCGGGGGAGCTGTTTTTT. This sequence joins TRBV24-1 and TRBJ2-2, with D hard to call. The length of the CDR3 is 17 residues. Per the germline V gene, CDR1 is KGHDR and CDR2 is SFDVKD. Trimming took off 1 base at V and 8 bases at J, with 19 bases between the two ends.

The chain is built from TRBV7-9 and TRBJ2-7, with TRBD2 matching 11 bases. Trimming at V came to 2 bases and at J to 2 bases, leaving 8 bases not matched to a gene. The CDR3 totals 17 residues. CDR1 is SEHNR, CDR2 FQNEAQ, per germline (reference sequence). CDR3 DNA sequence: TGTGCCAGCAGCTTATCACTAGCGGGGGACGGGACCTACGAGCAGTACTTC. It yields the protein CASSLSLAGDGTYEQYF.

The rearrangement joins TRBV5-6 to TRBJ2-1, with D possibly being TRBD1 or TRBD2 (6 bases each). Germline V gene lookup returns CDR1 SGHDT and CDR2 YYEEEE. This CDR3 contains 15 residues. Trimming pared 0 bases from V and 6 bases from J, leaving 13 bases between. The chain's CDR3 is CASSLGLGGGNEQFF. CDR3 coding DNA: TGTGCCAGCAGCTTGGGGCTAGGAGGGGGCAATGAGCAGTTCTTC.

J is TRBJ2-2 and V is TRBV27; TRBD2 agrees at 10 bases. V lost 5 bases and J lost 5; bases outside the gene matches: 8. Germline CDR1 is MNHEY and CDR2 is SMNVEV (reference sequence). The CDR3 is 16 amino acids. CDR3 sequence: CASSPLSGRGTGELFF. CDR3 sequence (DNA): TGTGCCAGCAGTCCCCTCAGCGGGAGGGGTACCGGGGAGCTGTTTTTT.

Written as DNA, the CDR3 is TGTGCCAGCAGTTTAGGCGACAGAGAGACCCAGTACTTC. It is translated as CASSLGDRETQYF. The chain has TRBV28 and TRBJ2-5, with a weak D call TRBD1 (5 bases). Germline loops: CDR1 MDHEN, CDR2 SYDVKM. V dropped 2 bases and J dropped 4 bases, with 8 bases sitting between them. The CDR3 contains 13 residues.

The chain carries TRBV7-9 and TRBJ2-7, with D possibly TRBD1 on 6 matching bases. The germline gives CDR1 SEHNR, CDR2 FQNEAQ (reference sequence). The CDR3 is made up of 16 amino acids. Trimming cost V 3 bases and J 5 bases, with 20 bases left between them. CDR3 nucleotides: TGTGCCAGCAGCTTGCTCATCACACAGGGAATCCACGAGCAGTACTTC. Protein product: CASSLLITQGIHEQYF.

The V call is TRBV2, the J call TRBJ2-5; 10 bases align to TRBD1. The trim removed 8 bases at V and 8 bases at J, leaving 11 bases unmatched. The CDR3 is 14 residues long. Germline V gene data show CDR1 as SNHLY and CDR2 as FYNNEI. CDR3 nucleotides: TGTGCCAGCCCCACGACAGGGGGCTTTGACACCCAGTACTTC. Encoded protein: CASPTTGGFDTQYF.

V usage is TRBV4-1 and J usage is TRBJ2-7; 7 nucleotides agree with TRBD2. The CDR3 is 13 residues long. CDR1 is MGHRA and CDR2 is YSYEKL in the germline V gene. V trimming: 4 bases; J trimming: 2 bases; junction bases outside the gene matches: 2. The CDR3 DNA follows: TGCGCCAGCAGCCCTAGCGGTACCTACGAGCAGTACTTC. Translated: CASSPSGTYEQYF.

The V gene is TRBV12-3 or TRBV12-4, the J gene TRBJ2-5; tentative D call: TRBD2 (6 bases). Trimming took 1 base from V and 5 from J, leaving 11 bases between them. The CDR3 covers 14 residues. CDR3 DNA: TGTGCCAGCAGTTTAGGCGGGGTTGAGGAGACCCAGTACTTC. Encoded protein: CASSLGGVEETQYF.